Listed below are T cell receptor beta chains from one sample, sequenced in a study of T cell responses to AZD1222 COVID-19 vaccine. TCRdb's table, derived via immunoSEQ multiplex PCR, lists solely in-frame clones and lacks some. In the table there are 100,000 to 150,000 clones, around 84% of which are singletons. This specimen consisted of peripheral blood, obtained 28 days after the second AZD1222 dose. Receptor source: an adult who received the AZD1222 COVID-19 vaccine. Both conserved end residues are part of each CDR3. The D gene is left open where the match is weak. A clone size is listed for some rows: how often the clone was seen (once, few, many), or a class if it is expanded.

clone_size j_call v_call d_call cdr3_nt cdr3_aa
. TRBJ2-5 TRBV2 . TGTGCCAGCAGTGAAGCTCTCAGGGCTGGGGAGACCCAGTACTTC CASSEALRAGETQYF
. TRBJ2-7 TRBV5-1 TRBD2 TGCGCCAGCAGCCCTTTTACGGGGGGGTCCTACGAGCAGTACTTC CASSPFTGGSYEQYF
. TRBJ1-1 TRBV6-5 . TGTGCCAGCAGTAACGGCGGTGGAGCTTTCTTT CASSNGGGAFF
. TRBJ2-1 TRBV5-6 . TGTGCCAGCAGCCTGGATGGTGAGCAGTTCTTC CASSLDGEQFF
few TRBJ2-7 TRBV7-9 . TGTGCCAGCAGCATTGTAGGGGAGCAGTACTTC CASSIVGEQYF
few TRBJ1-5 TRBV5-1 . TGCGCCAGCAGCTTGGGGGCCGCCAGCAATCAGCCCCAGCATTTT CASSLGAASNQPQHF
few TRBJ1-1 TRBV29-1 . TGCAGCGCCATTACGCCCGGGGCCGAGACGAACACTGAAGCTTTCTTT CSAITPGAETNTEAFF
few TRBJ2-7 TRBV6-5 TRBD2 TGTGCCAGCGTCTCCCCCCGTCTAGCGGGGGGCGAGCAGTACTTC CASVSPRLAGGEQYF
few TRBJ1-2 TRBV6-5 . TGTGCCAGCAGTATCGAATACAGGGCCAGTTATGGCTACACCTTC CASSIEYRASYGYTF
. TRBJ1-1 TRBV27 . TGTGCCAGCAGTTTAAGGCCCATGAACACTGAAGCTTTCTTT CASSLRPMNTEAFF
. TRBJ2-1 TRBV3-1/TRBV3-2 . TGTGCCAGCAGCCCGGACCAGACCGATGAGCAGTTCTTC CASSPDQTDEQFF
. TRBJ1-5 TRBV7-9 TRBD1 TGTGCCAGCAGCGCCGGGGACAGTTACAATCAGCCCCAGCATTTT CASSAGDSYNQPQHF
. TRBJ2-3 TRBV11-3 . TGTGCCAGCAGCCCCATGGGTAAGAGCACAGATACGCAGTATTTT CASSPMGKSTDTQYF
. TRBJ2-7 TRBV5-1 TRBD1 TGCGCCAGCAGCTTGGCTCCGGGACAGCTAGGCTACGAGCAGTACTTC CASSLAPGQLGYEQYF
few TRBJ1-6 TRBV6-6 . TGTGCCAGCAGTCCGGACCGGCTGTTTTCGTATAATTCACCCCTCCACTTT CASSPDRLFSYNSPLHF
. TRBJ2-2 TRBV5-1 . TGCGCCAGCAGCTTGGGTGCCAGGGGATACACCGGGGAGCTGTTTTTT CASSLGARGYTGELFF
. TRBJ1-5 TRBV18 TRBD1 TGTGCCAGCTCTCGTCGAGGGAGGGGGCAAGATAGCAATCAGCCCCAGCATTTT CASSRRGRGQDSNQPQHF
. TRBJ2-1 TRBV19 . TGTGCCAGTAGTATAAGACTGAATGAGCAGTTCTTC CASSIRLNEQFF
. TRBJ2-6 TRBV9 . TGTGCCAGCAGCCCCCTGGAGGCCGGGGCCAACGTCCTGACTTTC CASSPLEAGANVLTF
. TRBJ1-5 TRBV5-5 . TGTGCCAGCAGCTTGGCCAGGGGCGCGGGAGGCAATCAGCCCCAGCATTTT CASSLARGAGGNQPQHF
many TRBJ1-1 TRBV11-3 . TGTGCCAGCAGCGAGCAGGGTGGCACTGAAGCTTTCTTT CASSEQGGTEAFF
. TRBJ2-5 TRBV5-4 TRBD2 TGTGCCAGCAGCTCCGTAGCGGGGGGGAGCGAGACCCAGTACTTC CASSSVAGGSETQYF
. TRBJ1-1 TRBV4-1 . TGCGCCAGCAGCCAAGAAGGAGGAGGGGGACCTGAAGCTTTCTTT CASSQEGGGGPEAFF
. TRBJ1-1 TRBV7-2 . TGTGCCAGCAGCTTACGTACGAACACTGAAGCTTTCTTT CASSLRTNTEAFF
. TRBJ1-2 TRBV30 TRBD1 TGTGCCTGGAGGCCTCCCGGACAGGGGACAGGCTACACCTTC CAWRPPGQGTGYTF
. TRBJ1-5 TRBV6-6 . TGTGCCAGCAGTTACAGAGAGCAGCCCCAGCATTTT CASSYREQPQHF
once TRBJ1-5 TRBV28 TRBD1 TGTGCCAGCAGCTCACAGGGGGGTAGCAATCAGCCCCAGCATTTT CASSSQGGSNQPQHF
. TRBJ2-5 TRBV2 TRBD2 TGTGCCAGCAGTGCTAGCGGGTCGGAGACCCAGTACTTC CASSASGSETQYF
once TRBJ1-6 TRBV5-1 TRBD1 TGCGCCAGCAGCTTGGCGGGACAGGGATATTCACCCCTCCACTTT CASSLAGQGYSPLHF
. TRBJ2-2 TRBV7-2 TRBD1 TGTGCCAGCAGCCGGGACAGACTTGAGACCGGGGAGCTGTTTTTT CASSRDRLETGELFF
. TRBJ1-6 TRBV19 TRBD1 TGTGCCAGTAGTAGACAGGGGAGCTCCTATAATTCACCCCTCCACTTT CASSRQGSSYNSPLHF
. TRBJ2-7 TRBV3-1/TRBV3-2 TRBD1 TGTGCCAGCAGCCCAACCCCCGCGCTCAACAGGGGGCGATCCTACGAGCAGTACTTC CASSPTPALNRGRSYEQYF
once TRBJ1-1 TRBV6-2/TRBV6-3 . TGTGCCAGCAGTTATCGTATGAACACTGAAGCTTTCTTT CASSYRMNTEAFF